This T cell receptor (beta chain) appears in the sequencing data of a study of neoadjuvant nivolumab and ipilimumab in lung cancer. Worth noting for this clone: Its specificity is not known.

Trimming pared 2 bases from V and 6 bases from J, leaving 10 bases between. This CDR3 is 13 amino acids long. Germline loops: CDR1 SNHLY, CDR2 FYNNEI. The protocol was immunoSEQ multiplex PCR, while the TCRdb copy is restricted to in-frame clones and leaves out a portion. The top ten hold 23% of the sample, which has roughly 20,000 clones, roughly 84% seen once. Study observations and caveats: Pretherapy blood TCR richness correlated positively with resected tumor richness. Only a small number of samples underwent TCR sequencing. Only two of four nivolumab-treated tumors gained richness and clonality by surgery.

The input for sequencing was peripheral blood, taken before neoadjuvant nivolumab, alone or with ipilimumab. This sequence was found in an adult with non-small cell lung cancer. The V and J genes are TRBV2 and TRBJ1-2; D may be TRBD1 (5 bases). The CDR3 DNA is TGTGCCAGCAGTGAAAGGGGCAGCCATGGCTACACCTTC. Translated, it gives CASSERGSHGYTF.